This T cell receptor beta chain was recovered during a study of shared clonotypes between healthy human individuals (dated by TCRdb to 2018 to 2020). Notes on the research overall: The cohort included three men and a couple of women between 18 and 49 years of age. The study deeply sequenced blood TCR repertoires of about 5 healthy adults to estimate repertoire size and the extent of clonotype sharing between individuals. Between about 0.94 and 8.9 billion PBMCs per donor were obtained by leukapheresis. For each donor, CD4 naive and CD4 memory were each given three plates, CD8 naive was given two plates, and CD8 memory was given one plate. To increase sequencing depth and limit assay-specific biases, TCR repertoire library preparation and sequencing were carried out by different laboratories using diverse techniques.

The research as a whole found: When several donors were compared, the shared fraction of clonotypes was approximately 5% for naive CD4, approximately 3.3% for naive CD8, more than 2% for memory CD4, and roughly 0.4% for memory CD8. Because the study included a small number of donors, the genetic and exposure-history diversity represented was limited. Naive subsets generally had larger estimated clonotype richness than memory subsets. Higher generation probabilities were observed for clonotypes shared by all four sorted-subset donors than for non-shared clonotypes. Sampling was restricted to blood, and TCR repertoires in tissues likely differ from the TCR repertoires found in blood. Pairwise subsampling indicated that sequencing depth was expected to affect the degree of clonotype sharing among donors. Incomplete sequencing was indicated by rarefaction of sorted-subset datasets, despite the large sequencing depth.

Using the deep immunoSEQ assay, TCR CDR3 regions were amplified from genomic DNA by multiplex PCR. For each cell subset, the extracted genomic DNA was distributed evenly across all wells of several immunoSEQ 96-well plates, and each plate served as one replicate. For sorted subsets, 200 to 250 ng of genomic DNA, equivalent to some 30,000 T cell genomes, went into each replicate PCR. Purified libraries were quantified with a Qubit 3.0 fluorometer, sized on a Bioanalyzer 2100, and re-quantified with the KAPA Library Quantification kit. Each immunoSEQ 96-well plate was sequenced on its own single-read 150-cycle Illumina NextSeq 550 flow cell. From the authors' description of their analysis: Because the immunoSEQ output included only junctional sequences and no quality scores, the filtering could not be the same as the filtering used for full-length reads. Sequences were annotated with PyIR, a Python wrapper for IgBLAST v1.9, and V/J genes and CDR3 were assigned using IMGT germline references. Any read was removed if the V/J assignment was weak (E-value above 1e-6), the CDR3 was missing, or the read contained stop codons, out-of-frame junctions, or ambiguous translated residues. V3J clonotypes were defined by identical inferred V gene, J gene, and CDR3 amino acid sequence. To compute the percentage overlap between repertoires, the number of shared unique clonotypes was divided by the size of the smaller repertoire. RTK rarefaction, the Chao1 estimator, and Recon v2.1 estimates of unobserved clonotypes were used to assess repertoire richness. OLGA was used to compute generation probabilities for all TCRbeta clonotypes that the gDNA method yielded from a few donors. TCRdb's version of the immuneACCESS table is confined to in-frame rearrangements and falls short of the full clone set. An unresolved V gene accounts for under half of the shortfall where checked; the remainder is of unknown origin. The V and J calls and clone size are taken from that table; D and trimming were inferred from the DNA. This sample holds hundreds of thousands of clones; about 96% were observed only once. Over 0.2% of the sample rests with the top ten.

CD8 naive samples were obtained by positive selection for CCR7 among CD45RO-negative cells, yielding a CD45RA+CCR7+ population from which TemRA cells were excluded. Healthy HIV-negative adults with no recently reported acute infections or vaccinations were included as donors. Every donor was a Caucasian adult residing in Nashville, Tennessee, USA. Blood was collected by leukapheresis, and PBMCs were isolated by Ficoll-Histopaque density gradient centrifugation and then cryopreserved in liquid nitrogen vapor phase. Analytical flow cytometry was used to check the purity and quantity of every magnetically sorted T cell population. Each sorted fraction had its genomic DNA isolated and then quantified by UV absorbance on a Nanodrop 2000c. A remark on this clone: The specificity of this receptor is unknown. No base quality values were provided; no much bigger clone lies one nucleotide off.

CDR1 WNHNN and CDR2 SYGVQD are derived from the germline V gene (reference sequence). The CDR3, from cysteine to phenylalanine, totals 18 residues. Kept here is only the CDR3 DNA, which spans 54 bases and is read in frame from base 1. Trimming leaves V shorter by 0 bases and J shorter by 7 bases, with the junction holding 8 bases beyond the gene matches. The rearranged chain carries TRBV10-1 and TRBJ2-1, and 14 bases in between align with TRBD2. Sequencing was performed on naive CD8+ T cells sorted from blood. The cell subset or site label here, explained by the study, means: CD45RA+CCR7+. The TCR comes from a young man in good health. The CDR3 reads as follows: CASSESKATSGRANEQFF. The base sequence is TGCGCCAGCAGTGAGTCGAAAGCGACTAGCGGGAGGGCAAATGAGCAGTTCTTC.